This T cell receptor beta chain came from a study of blood T cell repertoires in COVID-19. For the study at large: Some COVID-19 samples were acute and others convalescent; all came from the United States, Italy and Spain. The analysed material was cDNA or gDNA that came from T cells, B-cell-depleted T cells, or PBMCs.

In the original processing: How many nucleated cells were present was estimated from reference gene primer amplification. Method: immunoSEQ multiplex PCR; TCRdb's copy keeps in-frame clones and lacks some. V and J calls and clone size are as listed in that table; D and trimming were resolved from the DNA. This sample has about 43,000 clones; about 90% occur once, and the top ten carry around 10%. CDR1 and CDR2 from the germline V gene are MNHEY and SVGEGT. J lost 4 bases, V lost 4 bases, and 5 bases had no gene match. The CDR3 consists of 15 residues. This TCR was sampled from a woman of 80 years or more with active COVID-19. The chain combines TRBV6-2 or TRBV6-3 with TRBJ1-2; 11 bases line up with TRBD1. The sample consisted of peripheral blood. The CDR3 DNA sequence: TGTGCCAGCAGTTCCCGGACAGGGGGCGGCTATGGCTACACCTTC. Translated, it gives CASSSRTGGGYGYTF.